Shown below are 2 T cell receptor beta chains from a single sample sequenced in a study of cytomegalovirus exposure and HLA in healthy donors. The PCR was carried out with 60 Vbeta primers and 13 Jbeta primers. Sequencing used immunoSEQ multiplex PCR; TCRdb keeps in-frame clones, though not all of them. The sample lists around 120,000 clones, around 80% seen once, with approximately 3% in the top ten. Sequenced input: PBMCs. Source of these receptors: a boy aged 2 to 10 in good health and CMV-seronegative.

The chain couples TRBV10-2 to TRBJ1-5; 7 bases line up with TRBD1. The CDR3 contains 15 residues. The V gene end was trimmed by 0 bases and the J gene end by 6 bases; junction bases not matched to a gene: 5. In germline, CDR1 is WSHSY, CDR2 SAAADI. The CDR3 nucleotides read TGCGCCAGCAGTGAGTCTGAGGGGGCGGTTCAGCCCCAGCATTTT. Its translation: CASSESEGAVQPQHF.

This chain connects TRBV23-1 to TRBJ1-5; TRBD1 might be the D (6 bases). TRBV23-1 is an open reading frame whose function is uncertain. The length of the CDR3 is 14 residues. Trimming took off 9 bases at V and 5 bases at J, with 17 bases between the two ends. The CDR3 protein is CASRKGEMDQPQHF. The CDR3 DNA reads TGCGCCAGTAGAAAGGGGGAAATGGATCAGCCCCAGCATTTT.